This is a list of T cell receptor beta chains from one sample in a study of cytomegalovirus exposure and HLA in healthy donors. Using immunoSEQ multiplex PCR, the repertoire was profiled, and TCRdb retains in-frame clones only, with some absent. This sample has 150,000 to 200,000 clones; about four fifths occur once, and the top ten carry around 5%. The sample was PBMCs. The receptors originated from a girl aged 10 to 17 in good health and CMV-seropositive. The CDR3 runs from the conserved cysteine through the conserved F or W. The order of the fields is V gene, D gene, J gene, clone size, CDR3 protein, CDR3 DNA. A D gene is named only where the DNA matches it firmly. The size of a clone is reported for some rows only, either as once, few or many, or as a class for expanded clones.

TRBV27	.	TRBJ2-6	.	CASSLSGDSGANVLTF	TGTGCCAGCAGTTTATCAGGGGACTCTGGGGCCAACGTCCTGACTTTC
TRBV4-1	.	TRBJ1-2	.	CASSQDIRGVSGYTF	TGCGCCAGCAGCCAAGATATCAGGGGCGTCAGTGGCTACACCTTC
TRBV5-1	TRBD2	TRBJ2-1	.	CASSQLTSGGARGEQFF	TGCGCCAGCAGCCAACTCACTAGCGGGGGGGCCAGGGGTGAGCAGTTCTTC
TRBV7-6	.	TRBJ1-2	.	CASSHLDSYGYTF	TGTGCCAGCAGCCACCTCGACAGTTATGGCTACACCTTC
TRBV5-1	TRBD1	TRBJ1-1	.	CASSATDRGVTEAFF	TGCGCCAGCAGCGCCACAGACAGGGGCGTCACTGAAGCTTTCTTT
TRBV6-1	TRBD1	TRBJ1-5	.	CASRRDRGPQHF	TGTGCCAGCAGAAGGGACAGGGGGCCCCAGCATTTT
TRBV18	TRBD1	TRBJ2-3	once	CASSRPGQGADTQYF	TGTGCCAGCTCACGCCCGGGACAGGGGGCGGATACGCAGTATTTT
TRBV5-6	TRBD1	TRBJ1-2	.	CASSLRQGSYGYTF	TGTGCCAGCAGCTTACGACAGGGGAGCTATGGCTACACCTTC
TRBV5-8	.	TRBJ1-5	.	CASSLRQGNSNQPQHF	TGTGCCAGCAGCCTACGGCAGGGGAATAGCAATCAGCCCCAGCATTTT
TRBV5-5	.	TRBJ1-2	.	CASSLGQAREYGYTF	TGTGCCAGCAGCTTGGGACAGGCAAGAGAATATGGCTACACCTTC
TRBV12-5	.	TRBJ2-6	.	CASGLLSWARSGANVLTF	TGTGCTAGTGGTTTGTTATCCTGGGCCCGCTCTGGGGCCAACGTCCTGACTTTC
TRBV7-6	.	TRBJ2-1	.	CASSLRGGNEQFF	TGTGCCAGCAGCTTACGAGGGGGCAATGAGCAGTTCTTC
TRBV6-1	.	TRBJ2-3	.	CATRGGNTDTQYF	TGTGCCACTCGGGGCGGGAACACAGATACGCAGTATTTT
TRBV5-5	.	TRBJ1-2	.	CASSLPDSSNYGYTF	TGTGCCAGCAGCTTGCCGGACAGCTCGAACTATGGCTACACCTTC
TRBV11-1	TRBD1	TRBJ2-7	few	CASSNRDRASYEQYF	TGTGCCAGCAGCAACCGGGACAGGGCTTCGTACGAGCAGTACTTC
TRBV27	.	TRBJ1-1	.	CASRVEVRGTEAFF	TGTGCCAGCAGGGTGGAGGTCCGGGGCACTGAAGCTTTCTTT
TRBV2	.	TRBJ1-1	once	CASSAARHLRTEAFF	TGTGCCAGCAGTGCAGCCCGACACCTGAGAACTGAAGCTTTCTTT
TRBV11-2	TRBD1	TRBJ1-2	.	CASSSGQAATF	TGTGCCAGCAGCTCGGGACAGGCGGCCACCTTC
TRBV5-6	TRBD2	TRBJ2-2	.	CASSGLAVNTGELFF	TGTGCCAGCAGCGGACTAGCGGTAAACACCGGGGAGCTGTTTTTT
TRBV4-2	TRBD2	TRBJ2-3	once	CASSPRGGADTQYF	TGTGCCAGCAGCCCCCGGGGGGGGGCAGATACGCAGTATTTT
TRBV14	.	TRBJ2-7	once	CASSEIQYYEQYF	TGTGCCAGCAGCGAAATACAGTACTACGAGCAGTACTTC
TRBV5-1	TRBD1	TRBJ1-2	.	CASSPGTANYGYTF	TGCGCCAGCAGCCCTGGGACAGCGAACTATGGCTACACCTTC
TRBV10-1	.	TRBJ2-3	.	CASGPRLDTQYF	TGCGCCAGCGGTCCGCGTTTAGATACGCAGTATTTT
TRBV6-5	TRBD1	TRBJ2-2	.	CASRRGQGTAGELFF	TGTGCCAGCAGGCGGGGACAGGGGACGGCCGGGGAGCTGTTTTTT
TRBV5-1	TRBD1	TRBJ2-1	.	CASSPTGADYNEQFF	TGCGCCAGCAGCCCGACAGGGGCCGACTACAATGAGCAGTTCTTC
TRBV7-9	.	TRBJ1-2	.	CASSSPEYYGYTF	TGTGCCAGCAGCTCACCTGAGTACTATGGCTACACCTTC
TRBV9	.	TRBJ1-5	.	CASSVSGENQPQHF	TGTGCCAGCAGCGTATCGGGAGAGAATCAGCCCCAGCATTTT
TRBV11-3	.	TRBJ2-7	.	CASSRGVTNYEQYF	TGTGCCAGCAGCCGAGGAGTTACGAACTACGAGCAGTACTTC
TRBV5-6	.	TRBJ1-6	.	CASSTGNSPLHF	TGTGCCAGCAGTACGGGGAATTCACCCCTCCACTTT
TRBV7-9	TRBD1	TRBJ1-6	.	CASSWMGQGNSPLHF	TGTGCCAGCAGCTGGATGGGACAGGGTAATTCACCCCTCCACTTT
TRBV5-1	TRBD2	TRBJ2-3	.	CASSLELAADTQYF	TGCGCCAGCAGCTTGGAACTAGCGGCAGATACGCAGTATTTT
TRBV6-6	TRBD2	TRBJ2-7	.	CASGLGYYEQYF	TGTGCCAGCGGACTAGGGTACTACGAGCAGTACTTC
TRBV18	.	TRBJ1-5	.	CASSPIPHQPQHF	TGTGCCAGCTCACCTATCCCCCATCAGCCCCAGCATTTT
TRBV29-1	TRBD1	TRBJ2-2	.	CSAGGQGNTGELFF	TGCAGCGCCGGAGGACAGGGCAACACCGGGGAGCTGTTTTTT
TRBV6-1	.	TRBJ1-5	.	CASREGRTSNQPQHF	TGTGCCAGCAGAGAGGGTCGGACGAGCAATCAGCCCCAGCATTTT
TRBV19	.	TRBJ1-1	.	CASSNDSPNTEAFF	TGTGCCAGTAGTAATGACAGCCCGAACACTGAAGCTTTCTTT
TRBV15	.	TRBJ1-2	.	CATSRDPGISNYGYTF	TGTGCCACCAGCAGAGATCCAGGGATATCTAACTATGGCTACACCTTC
TRBV19	.	TRBJ1-2	.	CASREGFLKAYGYTF	TGTGCCAGTAGGGAGGGGTTCCTGAAGGCCTATGGCTACACCTTC
TRBV7-6	TRBD1	TRBJ1-1	.	CASSDRDRGTEAFF	TGTGCCAGCAGCGATCGCGACAGGGGCACTGAAGCTTTCTTT
TRBV7-2	TRBD2	TRBJ2-7	.	CASSTQRGASYEQYF	TGTGCCAGCAGCACACAGCGGGGGGCCTCCTACGAGCAGTACTTC
TRBV7-3	TRBD2	TRBJ2-1	few	CASSLGGGGGRNEQFF	TGTGCCAGCAGCCTGGGCGGGGGCGGGGGGCGAAATGAGCAGTTCTTC
TRBV5-8	.	TRBJ2-7	.	CASSRDIGSYEQYF	TGTGCCAGCAGCCGGGACATTGGATCCTACGAGCAGTACTTC
TRBV15	.	TRBJ1-1	.	CATSGVAAGKSNTEAFF	TGTGCCACCAGCGGCGTCGCGGCAGGGAAATCGAACACTGAAGCTTTCTTT
TRBV10-3	TRBD1	TRBJ2-7	.	CAISDAGGIGEQYF	TGTGCCATCAGTGATGCAGGGGGAATCGGCGAGCAGTACTTC
TRBV6-5	.	TRBJ1-4	once	CASRPRTVEKLFF	TGTGCCAGCAGACCAAGGACAGTCGAAAAACTGTTTTTT
TRBV27	TRBD1	TRBJ1-2	.	CASSFKTGVSYNYGYTF	TGTGCCAGCAGTTTTAAGACAGGGGTCTCTTATAACTATGGCTACACCTTC
TRBV6-6	TRBD1	TRBJ2-1	.	CASNPGTAYNEQFF	TGTGCCAGCAACCCGGGGACAGCCTACAATGAGCAGTTCTTC
TRBV19	TRBD1	TRBJ1-2	.	CASSIHTGGSRGYTF	TGTGCCAGTAGTATCCATACAGGGGGCTCTCGGGGCTACACCTTC
TRBV5-1	.	TRBJ2-7	.	CASSLSVEDEQYF	TGCGCCAGCAGCTTATCAGTGGAGGATGAGCAGTACTTC
TRBV19	.	TRBJ2-7	.	CASGAGAGSYEQYF	TGTGCCAGCGGAGCGGGCGCAGGTTCCTACGAGCAGTACTTC
TRBV4-2	.	TRBJ1-2	.	CASSQDVYQIYGYTF	TGTGCCAGCAGCCAAGACGTCTATCAAATCTATGGCTACACCTTC